This T cell receptor (beta chain) was recovered during a study of vaccination and CD4 T cells after COVID-19. The wider study: A median of 72 days (range 14 to 241) separated dose two from the taking of post-vaccine samples. Overall study results and limits: Post-vaccination, and not before, a median around 86% of reactive clones appeared in convalescent patients.

On this clonotype: Its antigen is not identified.

The treatment denotes: approximately 9-day PBMC culture with coronavirus spike peptide pools or control peptides (ViraFEST assay). For ViraFEST, peptide pools expanded antigen-specific T cells, after which the TCRs were sequenced. CD4+ T cells that had been cultured provided DNA sequenced with the Oncomine TCR Beta short-read assay. The source of extracted genomic DNA was cultured CD4+ T cells. TCRdb passed the PCR reads through MiXCR, listing each CDR3 protein once. Among approximately 17,000 distinct CDR3 sequences listed, around 50% were seen once. CDR1 and CDR2 (germline): SNHLY, FYNNEI. Trimming cost V 6 bases and J 0 bases, with 12 bases left between them. This CDR3 has 14 amino acids.

The input for sequencing was CD4+ T cells from blood, cultured in vitro, taken before SARS-CoV-2 vaccination. The gene calls are TRBV2 and TRBJ2-7; D is unresolved. The sequence derives from a human donor who had recovered from COVID-19. CDR3 loop: CASSRDQSSYEQYF. CDR3 coding DNA: TGTGCCAGCAGCCGAGATCAAAGCTCCTACGAGCAGTACTTC. The complete variable domain, with remaining parts taken from reference TRBV2 and TRBJ2-7, reads EPEVTQTPSHQVTQMGQEVILRCVPISNHLYFYWYRQILGQKVEFLVSFYNNEISEKSEIFDDQFSVERPDGSNFTLKIRSTKLEDSAMYFCASSRDQSSYEQYFGPGTRLTVT.